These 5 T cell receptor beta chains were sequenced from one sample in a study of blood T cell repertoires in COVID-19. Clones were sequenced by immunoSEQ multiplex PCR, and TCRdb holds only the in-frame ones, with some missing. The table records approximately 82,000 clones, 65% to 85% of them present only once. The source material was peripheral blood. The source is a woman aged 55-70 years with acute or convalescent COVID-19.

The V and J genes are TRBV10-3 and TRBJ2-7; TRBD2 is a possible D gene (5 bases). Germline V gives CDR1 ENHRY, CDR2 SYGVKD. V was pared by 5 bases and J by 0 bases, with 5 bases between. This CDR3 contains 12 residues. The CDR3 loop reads CAISRDSYEQYF. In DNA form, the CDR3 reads TGTGCCATCAGTCGGGACTCCTACGAGCAGTACTTC.

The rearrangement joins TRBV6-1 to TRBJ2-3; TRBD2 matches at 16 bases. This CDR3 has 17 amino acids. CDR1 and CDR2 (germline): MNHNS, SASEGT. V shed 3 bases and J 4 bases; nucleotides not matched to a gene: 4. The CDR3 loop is CASSDRGLAGGPDTQYF. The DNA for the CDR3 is TGTGCCAGCAGTGACAGGGGACTAGCGGGAGGGCCAGATACGCAGTATTTT.

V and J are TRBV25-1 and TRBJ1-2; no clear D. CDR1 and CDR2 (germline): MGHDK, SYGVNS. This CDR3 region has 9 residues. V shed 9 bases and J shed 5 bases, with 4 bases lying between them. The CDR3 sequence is CARSYGYTF. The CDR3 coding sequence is TGTGCCAGATCATATGGCTACACCTTC.

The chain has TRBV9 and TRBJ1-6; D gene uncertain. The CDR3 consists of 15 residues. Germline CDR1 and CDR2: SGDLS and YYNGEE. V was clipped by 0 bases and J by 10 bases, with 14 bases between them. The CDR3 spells CASSVDGNTESPLHF. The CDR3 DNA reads TGTGCCAGCAGCGTAGACGGCAATACGGAGTCACCCCTCCACTTT. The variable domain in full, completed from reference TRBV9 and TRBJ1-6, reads DSGVTQTPKHLITATGQRVTLRCSPRSGDLSVYWYQQSLDQGLQFLIQYYNGEERAKGNILERFSAQQFPDLHSELNLSSLELGDSALYFCASSVDGNTESPLHFGNGTRLTVT.

Written as DNA, the CDR3 is TGTGCCAGCAGTGTTGAGGGCCAAGGAAACACCATATATTTT. Translation gives CASSVEGQGNTIYF. This chain joins TRBV2 and TRBJ1-3; D not resolved. CDR1 is SNHLY and CDR2 is FYNNEI in the germline V gene. This CDR3 region has 14 residues. Trimming pared 4 bases from V and 4 bases from J, leaving 11 bases between.